This T cell receptor beta chain was retrieved from a study of post-analysis software for immune sequencing data. About the research overall: There were relapsing-remitting, secondary progressive and progressive-relapsing multiple sclerosis among the disease courses included.

cDNA libraries of TCR beta carried unique molecular identifiers. Around 500,000 cDNA molecules were recovered from an input of about 1 to 10 million T cells. TCRdb re-derived calls from the PCR reads in MiXCR, one entry per CDR3 protein. Counted here are approximately 730,000 distinct CDR3 sequences, approximately 44% occurring once; the ten biggest clones make up around 4.7%. V shed 5 bases, J shed 2 bases, and the junction held 8 bases outside the gene matches. Germline CDR1 reads SGHRS; CDR2 reads YFSETQ. This CDR3 region has 15 residues. Overall study results and limits: A handful of TRBV segments were significantly more frequent in patients than in controls. TRBV5-6, TRBV5-1 and TRBV20-1 were among these segments.

As concerns this clonotype: Its antigen is unidentified.

The TCR originated in a girl under 18 with multiple sclerosis. This chain links TRBV5-1 with TRBJ1-2, with 8 positions matching TRBD1. Specimen: blood. The CDR3 spells CASRLLDRANYGYTF. CDR3 nucleotides: TGCGCCAGCAGACTCTTGGACAGGGCCAACTATGGCTACACCTTC. Based on the CDR3 plus reference TRBV5-1 and TRBJ1-2, the full variable domain is KAGVTQTPRYLIKTRGQQVTLSCSPISGHRSVSWYQQTPGQGLQFLFEYFSETQRNKGNFPGRFSGRQFSNSRSEMNVSTLELGDSALYLCASRLLDRANYGYTFGSGTRLTVV.